This is a list of T cell receptor beta chains from one sample in a study of blood T cell repertoires in COVID-19. Produced via immunoSEQ multiplex PCR; TCRdb's table is partial and in-frame only. The sample includes about 160,000 clones, around 74% seen only once; the top ten take approximately 7.6%. Specimen: peripheral blood. The receptors derive from a woman in her sixties or seventies with COVID-19, enrolled during active disease. Each CDR3 is given with its conserved first and last residue. A D gene is named only where the DNA matches it firmly. Clone size appears in some rows only: once, few, many, or a class for an expanded clone.

J gene	V gene	clone size	D gene	CDR3 protein
TRBJ2-1	TRBV7-3	few	TRBD2	CASSGASGYNEQFF
TRBJ2-3	TRBV7-9	-	TRBD1	CASSPRTGGADTQYF
TRBJ2-7	TRBV5-1	-	TRBD2	CASSDGLAGPYEQYF
TRBJ2-4	TRBV6-5	-	-	CASSFDREVNIQYF
TRBJ2-2	TRBV24-1	-	TRBD1	CATSVNRGVPGELFF
TRBJ2-5	TRBV7-9	-	TRBD1	CASSGYRGQETQYF
TRBJ1-5	TRBV6-1	-	-	CASSEELYSNQPQHF
TRBJ2-5	TRBV28	-	-	CASSSPGQGTETQYF
TRBJ2-4	TRBV7-8	-	-	CASSSSGMAAAKNIQYF
TRBJ2-7	TRBV28	-	TRBD1	CASSSPQGAREQYF
TRBJ1-5	TRBV3-1/TRBV3-2	-	-	CASSQSGNNQPQHF